This T cell receptor (beta chain) was found in a study of cytomegalovirus exposure and HLA in healthy donors. As for this clone: One end of the junction varies from germline; a read error may be responsible.

13 Jbeta primers and 60 Vbeta primers were used for the PCR. Assay used: immunoSEQ multiplex PCR; TCRdb lists only in-frame clones, some missing. The data contain 110,000 to 150,000 clones, less than 10% of them seen just once; the ten biggest clones take up 1.5% to 2%. The CDR3 contains 17 residues. Looked up from germline, CDR1 is SGHAT and CDR2 is FQNNGV. The chain employs TRBV11-2 and TRBJ1-2; D is unresolved. This TCR derives from a male donor in good health and CMV-seronegative. The specimen sequenced was PBMCs. Here the CDR3 DNA reads TGTGCCAGCAGCTTAGTCCAGGCCCTCATACCCACCTATGGCTGTTCCTTC. Its protein is CASSLVQALIPTYGCSF.